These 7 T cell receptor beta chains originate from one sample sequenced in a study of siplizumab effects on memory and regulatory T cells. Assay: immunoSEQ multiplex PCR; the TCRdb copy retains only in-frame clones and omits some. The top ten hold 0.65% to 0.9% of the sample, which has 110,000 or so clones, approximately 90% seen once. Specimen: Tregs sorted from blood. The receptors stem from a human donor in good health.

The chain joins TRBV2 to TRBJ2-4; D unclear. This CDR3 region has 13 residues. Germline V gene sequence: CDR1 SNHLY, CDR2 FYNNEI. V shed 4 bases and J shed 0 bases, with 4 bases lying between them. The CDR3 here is CASSVEAKNIQYF. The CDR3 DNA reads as TGTGCCAGCAGTGTGGAAGCCAAAAACATTCAGTACTTC.

CDR3 amino acids: CASSRESDGYTF. The CDR3 bases are TGTGCCAGCAGCCGGGAGAGTGATGGCTACACCTTC. V usage is TRBV11-1 and J usage is TRBJ1-2, with no clear D. Germline lookup yields CDR1 SGHAT and CDR2 FQDESV (reference sequence). Trimming pared 5 bases from V and 6 bases from J, leaving 10 bases between. CDR3 length equals 12 residues.

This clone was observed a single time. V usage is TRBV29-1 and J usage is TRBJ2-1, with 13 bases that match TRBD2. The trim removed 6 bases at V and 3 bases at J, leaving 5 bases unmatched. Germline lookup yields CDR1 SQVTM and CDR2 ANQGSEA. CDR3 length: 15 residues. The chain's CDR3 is CSVELAGGFYNEQFF. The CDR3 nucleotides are TGCAGCGTGGAACTAGCGGGAGGGTTCTACAATGAGCAGTTCTTC.

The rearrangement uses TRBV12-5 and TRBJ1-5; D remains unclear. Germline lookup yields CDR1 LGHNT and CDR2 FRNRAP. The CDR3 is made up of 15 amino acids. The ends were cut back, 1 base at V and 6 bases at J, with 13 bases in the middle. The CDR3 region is CASGLGQELSQPQHF. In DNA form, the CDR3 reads TGTGCTAGTGGTTTGGGGCAGGAGTTGAGTCAGCCCCAGCATTTT.

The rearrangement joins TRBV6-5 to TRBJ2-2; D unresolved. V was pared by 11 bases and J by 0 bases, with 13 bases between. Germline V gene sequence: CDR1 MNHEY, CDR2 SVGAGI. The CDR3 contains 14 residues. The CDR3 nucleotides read TGTGCCTCCAAGTTATCCGCGAACACCGGGGAGCTGTTTTTT. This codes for CASKLSANTGELFF.

CDR3 loop: CASSYSATNTEAFF. CDR3 nucleotide sequence: TGTGCCAGCAGTTACTCCGCCACGAACACTGAAGCTTTCTTT. This sequence joins TRBV6-6 and TRBJ1-1; D unresolved. The CDR3 is made up of 14 amino acids. V was cut by 0 bases and J by 1 base, with 6 bases left in between. Germline values: CDR1 MNHNY, CDR2 SVGAGI (reference sequence).

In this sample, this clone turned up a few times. The CDR3 region is CASSFVRMGNQPQHF. As DNA, the CDR3 is TGTGCCAGCAGCTTTGTCAGGATGGGCAATCAGCCCCAGCATTTT. The chain combines TRBV7-2 with TRBJ1-5; D gene ambiguous. CDR1 SGHTA and CDR2 FQGNSA come from the germline V gene. V was shortened by 3 bases and J by 2 bases, with 11 bases between the two germline ends. This CDR3 region has 15 residues.